The T cell receptor (beta chain) described here comes from a study of shared clonotypes between healthy human individuals. CDR3 length equals 13 residues. Germline CDR1 SGHRS, CDR2 YFSETQ. V was clipped by 0 bases and J by 2 bases, with 5 bases between them. Without sorting, samples used some 84 million PBMCs for genomic DNA. A deep-level run was used for the assay. What was sequenced on ten immunoSEQ deep assay plates was unsorted PBMC DNA. How the authors handled the data: Junction-only sequences produced by ImmunoSEQ had no quality scores, so filtering differed. The repertoire was sequenced with immunoSEQ multiplex PCR; TCRdb's copy has only in-frame clones and lacks some. V and J calls and clone size follow that table, whereas D and trimming were derived from the DNA. In the table there are 450,000 to 500,000 clones, over 60% of which are singletons.

This clonotype was sampled from a woman aged 40 to 50 in good health. Some clones in this sample may be carry-over from other donors' samples. V and J are TRBV5-1 and TRBJ2-5; tentative D call: TRBD2 (5 bases). Sequenced material: PBMCs. As DNA, the CDR3 is TGCGCCAGCAGCTTGGGGAGGCAAGAGACCCAGTACTTC. Encoded protein: CASSLGRQETQYF.